Included here is one T cell receptor beta chain sequence, with context. Its matching antigen is unknown. This sample is part of a study of tumor-infiltrating lymphocytes in primary liver carcinoma. Regarding the study as a whole: For tumor-adjacent and tumor-blood pairs, overlap was less than that seen for tumor region pairs. Owing to bulk unsorted samples, no comparison was made between CD4+ and CD8+ repertoires.

Both blood RNA, taken from unsorted whole blood, and germline DNA were extracted. Per germline, CDR1 KGHDR and CDR2 SFDVKD. V was shortened by 2 bases and J by 4 bases, with 7 bases between the two germline ends. This CDR3 region has 14 residues. The input was 450 to 500 ng total RNA; TCR beta cDNA was made from it with a constant-region primer. Construction of TCR beta libraries relied on three successive nested multiplex PCR rounds employing slightly modified ARM-PCR. Use of TRBV1-TRBV30 forward primers with a C-beta reverse primer characterized the first two PCR rounds, which lasted about 9 cycles each. MiXCR, applied by TCRdb to the multiplex PCR reads, yields one record per CDR3 protein. Here the sample spans over 250,000 distinct CDR3 sequences, approximately 58% being singletons.

The sample taken for sequencing was peripheral blood. This chain connects TRBV24-1 to TRBJ2-2; no clear D gene. The sequence derives from a woman in her twenties or thirties with primary liver carcinoma and hepatitis B virus infection. This CDR3 is CATSDSYFTGELFF. Written as DNA, the CDR3 is TGTGCCACCAGTGATTCTTACTTCACCGGGGAGCTGTTTTTT.